Many counts were recorded for the clone carrying this T cell receptor beta chain. The antigen is undetermined. This sample's time point: newly diagnosed GD, antithyroid drugs for less than 3 months. Following extraction of RNA from PBMCs, that RNA was used to make the TCR library. Trimming shortened V by 7 bases and J by 2 bases, and 12 bases separated the two germline ends. This CDR3 is 14 amino acids long. Through Arm-PCR of CDR3 regions and iRepertoire HTBI primers, TCR beta libraries were built. TCRdb itself ran the multiplex PCR reads through MiXCR, one entry per CDR3 protein. The sample consists of 360,000 or so distinct CDR3 sequences, over 15% of them appearing once. The data stem from a study of regulatory T cells in long-lasting Graves disease. Study results and caveats: A greater number of public clonotypes (2,741) was shared by persistent patients than by new patients (just over 950). Favoring TRBV28, TRBJ1-2 and TRBJ2-5 was a feature seen in persistent disease. TCR diversity in persistent Graves' patients was below that of newly diagnosed ones.

These same data were also listed under a study on T cells in Graves' hyperthyroidism and ophthalmopathy.

The receptor was derived from a man aged 35 to 55 with Graves disease. This chain uses TRBV12-3 or TRBV12-4 with TRBJ2-1; D is unclear. The sample in question was peripheral blood mononuclear cells (PBMCs), obtained at new diagnosis, from a patient treated with antithyroid drugs. CDR3 loop: CASTTGRAYNEQFF. The CDR3 bases are TGTGCCAGCACTACCGGACGGGCCTACAATGAGCAGTTCTTC.